These 13 T cell receptor beta chains share one sample of origin, sequenced in a study of neurological immune-mediated disorders. One entry per CDR3 protein, called by TCRdb with MiXCR from the 5' RACE reads. Among tens of thousands of distinct CDR3 sequences listed, 3.6% were seen once. The sequencing sample was made of PBMCs. All receptors come from a man aged 30 to 39 with multiple sclerosis.

The sample holds many counts of this clonotype. V is TRBV14 and J is TRBJ1-1; no definite D call. V was clipped by 4 bases and J by 3 bases, with 15 bases between them. The CDR3 consists of 15 residues. Germline values: CDR1 SGHDN, CDR2 FVKESK. CDR3 loop: CASSRIEHIDTEAFF. The CDR3 coding sequence is TGTGCCAGCAGCCGCATAGAGCACATCGACACTGAAGCTTTCTTT.

Ten or more counts support this clonotype. The CDR3 is CASSHTGARGEQYF. Here the CDR3 DNA reads TGTGCCAGCAGCCATACAGGGGCCAGGGGGGAGCAGTACTTC. The genes are TRBV7-8 and TRBJ2-7, with TRBD1 matching over 7 bases. The CDR3 consists of 14 residues. Germline V CDR1 and CDR2: SGHVS, FQNEAQ. Trimming took 5 bases from V and 7 from J; bases not matched to a gene: 11.

Remarks on this clonotype: With a much larger clone just one base away, this may be a read error. The rearrangement links TRBV5-1 to TRBJ2-7; D gene ambiguous. V was shortened by 1 base and J by 7 bases, with 15 bases between the two germline ends. This CDR3 comprises 14 residues. Germline assignment: CDR1 SGHRS and CDR2 YFSETQ. CDR3 in DNA: TGCGCCAGCAGCTTGCTGGAAAGGATCATTGAGCAGTACTTC. Translating gives CASSLLERIIEQYF.

This clonotype came up many times. J is TRBJ2-2 and V is TRBV15; TRBD2 agrees at 7 bases. The germline V gene has CDR1 LNHNV and CDR2 YYDKDF (reference sequence). This CDR3 comprises 16 residues. V was pared by 3 bases and J by 2 bases, with 6 bases of the junction left unmatched. CDR3: CATSRRDYINTGELFF. The CDR3 DNA sequence: TGTGCCACCAGCAGGAGGGACTACATTAACACCGGGGAGCTGTTTTTT.

This rearrangement joins TRBV6-2 or TRBV6-3 to TRBJ1-2; D perhaps matches TRBD1 (6 bases). Looked up from germline, CDR1 is MNHEY and CDR2 is SVGEGT. V was shortened by 2 bases and J by 5 bases, with 15 bases between the two germline ends. The CDR3 length is 15 residues. CDR3 coding DNA: TGTGCCAGCAGTTACGGAGGGGACAACTGGTATGGCTACACCTTC. Translation: CASSYGGDNWYGYTF.

This clonotype was observed at least ten times. The genes are TRBV5-1 and TRBJ2-2; D is uncertain. Germline CDR1 is SGHRS and CDR2 is YFSETQ. Trimming pared 2 bases from V and 7 bases from J, leaving 9 bases between. There are 13 residues in the CDR3. CDR3: CASSFRVDGELFF. The DNA of the CDR3 is TGCGCCAGCAGCTTTAGAGTGGACGGGGAGCTGTTTTTT.

This clonotype was seen repeatedly, ten times or more. This chain connects TRBV5-1 to TRBJ1-2; D uncertain. Trimming took off 0 bases at V and 2 bases at J, with 5 bases between the two ends. The CDR3 extends over 13 amino acids. Germline values: CDR1 SGHRS, CDR2 YFSETQ. The CDR3: CASSLGRNYGYTF. The CDR3 bases are TGCGCCAGCAGCTTGGGACGGAACTATGGCTACACCTTC.

This clonotype was detected many times. Written as DNA, the CDR3 is TGCAGCGTTGATGGAGCGGGAGGAGCAGATACGCAGTATTTT. It translates to CSVDGAGGADTQYF. The genes are TRBV29-1 and TRBJ2-3; TRBD2 matches 9 bases. This CDR3 has 14 residues. Germline CDR1 SQVTM, CDR2 ANQGSEA. V lost 3 bases, J lost 4 bases, and 5 bases stayed unmatched.

This clonotype came up many times. The chain has TRBV27 and TRBJ1-2; TRBD1 is a possible D gene (5 bases). Germline V gives CDR1 MNHEY, CDR2 SMNVEV (reference sequence). The CDR3 has 14 residues. V shed 7 bases and J shed 2 bases, with 14 bases lying between them. Here the CDR3 DNA reads TGTGCCAGCAACCCGTCAGGGAAGAACTATGGCTACACCTTC. Protein: CASNPSGKNYGYTF.

This clonotype showed up many times. This chain uses TRBV29-1 with TRBJ2-1, with D perhaps matching TRBD1 or TRBD2 (5 bases each). V was shortened by 6 bases and J by 1 base, with 16 bases between the two germline ends. Germline V gene lookup returns CDR1 SQVTM and CDR2 ANQGSEA. The CDR3 is 15 amino acids. CDR3 sequence: CSVRRGPRSYNEQFF. In nucleotides, the CDR3 is TGCAGCGTCCGCCGGGGCCCCCGATCCTACAATGAGCAGTTCTTC.

The gene calls are TRBV18 and TRBJ2-6, with 10 bases matching TRBD1. The germline gives CDR1 KGHSH, CDR2 LQKENI. CDR3 length: 17 amino acids. V lost 3 bases and J lost 0; bases outside the gene matches: 2. Here the CDR3 reads CASSPGQGTSGANVLTF. In DNA form, the CDR3 reads TGTGCCAGCTCACCGGGACAGGGGACCTCTGGGGCCAACGTCCTGACTTTC.

This clonotype was observed many times. The chain employs TRBV5-1 and TRBJ1-2; D unclear. Looked up from germline, CDR1 is SGHRS and CDR2 is YFSETQ. This CDR3 contains 14 residues. The V end was cut by 3 bases, the J end by 6 bases, with 15 bases between. The CDR3, as DNA: TGCGCCAGCAGCTCGCTGGGAGACTTGGATGGCTACACCTTC. Residues: CASSSLGDLDGYTF.

This clonotype appeared a few times. The CDR3 loop reads CASSPRTAYEQYF. CDR3 sequence (DNA): TGTGCCAGCAGTCCCCGGACTGCCTACGAGCAGTACTTC. This chain connects TRBV27 to TRBJ2-7, with D possibly matching TRBD2 (5 bases). The germline V gene has CDR1 MNHEY and CDR2 SMNVEV (reference sequence). V was shortened by 5 bases and J by 2 bases, with 10 bases between the two germline ends. There are 13 residues in the CDR3.